These T cell receptor beta chains were read from a single sample in a study of patients and donors after allogeneic stem cell transplantation. A single record per CDR3 protein comes from TCRdb applying MiXCR to the RT-PCR reads. The data show over 350,000 distinct CDR3 sequences, around 16% seen once. The source material was blood, either unsorted or a sorted T cell fraction (not recorded which). Receptors originate from a human donor who was either an allogeneic HSCT recipient or a stem cell or donor lymphocyte infusion donor (not recorded which). It is not recorded whose cells these are; they may come from a transplant donor. Each CDR3 is given with its conserved first and last residue. Each record gives: V gene, D gene, CDR3 length, clone size, J gene, CDR3 DNA, CDR3 protein. The D gene is left open where the match is weak. A row's size may be missing; if present it is once, few, many or a size class.

TRBV5-1	.	13	few	TRBJ2-5	TGCGCCAGCAGCTTGCTTGGGGGAGAGACCCAGTACTTC	CASSLLGGETQYF
TRBV4-1	.	14	.	TRBJ2-1	TGCGCCAGCAGCCAACCCGGGCCAAGGAGTGAGCAGTTCTTC	CASSQPGPRSEQFF
TRBV4-1	TRBD2	17	few	TRBJ2-7	TGCGCCAGCAGCCATCATATTAGCGGGAGAAGGACCTACGAGCAGTACTTC	CASSHHISGRRTYEQYF
TRBV3-1	.	13	.	TRBJ1-1	TGTGCCAGCAGCCCCGGGACACACACTGAAGCTTTCTTT	CASSPGTHTEAFF
TRBV11-2	.	16	.	TRBJ2-1	TGTGCCAGCAGCTCCCGCGGGGAGTACCAACACAGTGAGCAGTTCTTC	CASSSRGEYQHSEQFF
TRBV14	.	14	.	TRBJ1-1	TGTGCCAGCAGCGAGTGGACGGGGGAGCGTGAAGCTTTCTTT	CASSEWTGEREAFF
TRBV4-3	.	15	.	TRBJ1-3	TGCGCCAGCAGCCAAGGGGACGTTGGTGGAAACACCATATATTTT	CASSQGDVGGNTIYF
TRBV20-1	TRBD1	14	few	TRBJ1-1	TGCAGTGCTAAGAGAGAGGGGGCTGGCACTGAAGCTTTCTTT	CSAKREGAGTEAFF
TRBV13	TRBD2	17	.	TRBJ2-3	TGTGCCAGCAGCGCTGACGGGACTAGCGGGAGCGGAGATACGCAGTATTTT	CASSADGTSGSGDTQYF
TRBV24-1	TRBD2	17	few	TRBJ2-3	TGTGCCACCAGTGATCAGAATGTCGCGGGAGGATCAGATACGCAGTATTTT	CATSDQNVAGGSDTQYF
TRBV7-2	TRBD1	16	few	TRBJ1-2	TGTGCCAGCAGCCTCCGTTCCTATGAGGGGGCGGGTGGCTACACCTTC	CASSLRSYEGAGGYTF
TRBV5-1	TRBD2	16	few	TRBJ2-2	TGCGCCAGCAGCTTGGGGACTAGCGGGATCTTGCGGGAGCTGTTTTTT	CASSLGTSGILRELFF